This T cell receptor (beta chain) was sequenced in a study of early T cells in non-severe SARS-CoV-2 infection. Turning to the study itself: The chains were unpaired, and the sequenced material was bulk RNA from unsorted whole blood.

To note about this clonotype: Its target is not known.

Unique molecular identifiers were added to individual cDNA molecules. In TCRdb, the 5' RACE reads were re-called with MiXCR into one record per CDR3 protein. The data show around 76,000 distinct CDR3 sequences, around 11% seen once. Findings and caveats of the study: Matching results from VDJdb favored anti-spike CD8 responses, leaving private and CD4 specificities undetected.

With 0 bases removed from V and 0 bases from J, the gap between germline ends came to 15 bases. This CDR3 has 18 amino acids. CDR1 and CDR2 from the germline V gene are LNHDA and SQIVND (reference sequence). This TCR derives from an adult who was a healthcare worker with PCR-confirmed SARS-CoV-2 infection or an uninfected control (not recorded which). Sequenced sample: whole blood. The chain couples TRBV19 to TRBJ1-5; possibly TRBD1 for D (5 bases). The CDR3 region is CASSIDPFDSNSNQPQHF. In DNA, the CDR3 is TGTGCCAGTAGTATAGACCCCTTCGACAGCAATAGCAATCAGCCCCAGCATTTT.